Below are 27 T cell receptor beta chains sequenced from a single sample in a study of blood T cell repertoires in COVID-19. TCRdb keeps only in-frame clones here, not all; method: immunoSEQ multiplex PCR. In the table there are over 85,000 clones, 85% of which are singletons. The sequenced sample was peripheral blood. These receptors were taken from a man older than 75 with acute or convalescent COVID-19.

V gene TRBV10-3 combines with J gene TRBJ2-1; D is possibly TRBD1 (5 bases). V was shortened by 5 bases and J by 6 bases, with 17 bases between the two germline ends. This CDR3 is built from 15 residues. Germline V gene lookup returns CDR1 ENHRY and CDR2 SYGVKD. The CDR3 nucleotides are TGTGCCATCAGTTTCAGGGCACATACGGGCAATGAGCAGTTCTTC. This codes for CAISFRAHTGNEQFF.

The gene calls are TRBV18 and TRBJ2-7, with TRBD2 matching 8 bases. The CDR3 is 15 amino acids. After removal of 6 bases from V and 4 bases from J, the junction contained 11 bases not matched to a gene. Looked up from germline, CDR1 is KGHSH and CDR2 is LQKENI. CDR3 nucleotide sequence: TGTGCCAGCTCGCCTGCCACAGCGGGAGTTTACGAGCAGTACTTC. It translates to CASSPATAGVYEQYF.

The J gene is TRBJ1-4, the V gene TRBV7-2; tentative D call: TRBD1 (5 bases). Trimming removed 1 base from V and 3 bases from J, with 12 bases in between. CDR1 is SGHTA, CDR2 FQGNSA, per germline. The CDR3 has 16 amino acids. The CDR3 DNA reads as TGTGCCAGCAGCTTAGATCAGGGCAGGGCTAATGAAAAACTGTTTTTT. Protein sequence: CASSLDQGRANEKLFF.

This chain connects TRBV3-1 (or the pseudogene TRBV3-2) to TRBJ1-1; D is unresolved. Trimming left V 5 bases short and J 1 base short, with 8 bases between. Germline CDR1 and CDR2: LGHDT and YNNKEL (reference sequence). The CDR3 loop spans 13 amino acids. The CDR3 is CASSAQPNTEAFF. CDR3 nucleotides: TGTGCCAGCAGCGCACAACCGAACACTGAAGCTTTCTTT.

The chain couples TRBV6-6 to TRBJ1-4; D not resolved. Germline-derived CDR1 and CDR2 are MNHNY and SVGAGI (reference sequence). Deletions cut 5 bases from V and 3 bases from J, with 4 bases between. The CDR3 consists of 12 residues. The CDR3 DNA sequence: TGTGCCAGCAGTGCGTCTAATGAAAAACTGTTTTTT. Translated, it gives CASSASNEKLFF.

The chain couples TRBV15 to TRBJ1-2, with TRBD1 matching over 9 bases. Germline V lookup: CDR1 LNHNV, CDR2 YYDKDF (reference sequence). The CDR3 runs 17 residues. J gave up 2 bases and V 5 bases, and 12 bases lay outside the gene matches. The CDR3 DNA sequence: TGTGCCACCAGCCTGTTGGGACAGGGTCAAACCAACTATGGCTACACCTTC. It yields the protein CATSLLGQGQTNYGYTF.

The chain recombines TRBV30 with TRBJ1-6, with 8 bases that match TRBD1. J lost 5 bases, V lost 4 bases, and 16 bases had no gene match. Germline lookup yields CDR1 GTSNPN and CDR2 SVGIG (reference sequence). The CDR3 spans 18 residues. CDR3 sequence (DNA): TGTGCCTGGACAAAGACAGGGGTCGATTGGAAGGATAATTCACCCCTCCACTTT. Amino acid sequence: CAWTKTGVDWKDNSPLHF.

V usage is TRBV6-5 and J usage is TRBJ1-1, with TRBD1 matching 7 bases. The CDR3 has 15 residues. CDR1 and CDR2 from the germline V gene are MNHEY and SVGAGI. J lost 2 bases, V lost 5 bases, and 8 bases had no gene match. DNA for the CDR3: TGTGCCAGCAGTCGCGGACAGGTTTATAACACTGAAGCTTTCTTT. It yields the protein CASSRGQVYNTEAFF.

The chain recombines TRBV7-9 with TRBJ1-5; D unresolved. CDR3 length equals 13 residues. Trimming removed 5 bases from V and 7 bases from J, with 12 bases in between. Germline V gene lookup returns CDR1 SEHNR and CDR2 FQNEAQ (reference sequence). The DNA for the CDR3 is TGTGCCAGCAGCCTACTCGTTAACCAGCCCCAGCATTTT. It specifies CASSLLVNQPQHF.

The chain is built from TRBV29-1 and TRBJ2-7, with D unclear. The germline CDR1 and CDR2 sequences are SQVTM and ANQGSEA. CDR3 size: 12 residues. V was clipped by 5 bases and J by 2 bases, with 10 bases between them. The CDR3 nucleotides are TGCAGCGTTCTCCGCGGTCCCTACGAGCAGTACTTC. This translates into CSVLRGPYEQYF.

The V gene is TRBV9, the J gene TRBJ2-1; TRBD2 agrees at 11 bases. Germline values: CDR1 SGDLS, CDR2 YYNGEE. V lost 5 bases, J lost 6 bases, and 7 bases stayed unmatched. This CDR3 has 15 amino acids. CDR3 DNA sequence: TGTGCCAGCAGTGCCCCTAGCGGGGGGCCCAATGAGCAGTTCTTC. Translation: CASSAPSGGPNEQFF.

The gene calls are TRBV28 and TRBJ1-1; maybe TRBD1 (5 bases). Germline lookup yields CDR1 MDHEN and CDR2 SYDVKM. CDR3 length equals 14 residues. Trimming took 2 bases from V and 0 from J, leaving 7 bases between them. CDR3 sequence: CASSLPGMNTEAFF. The DNA of the CDR3 is TGTGCCAGCAGTTTACCAGGGATGAACACTGAAGCTTTCTTT.

The chain is built from TRBV3-1 (or the pseudogene TRBV3-2) and TRBJ2-1; 8 bases are shared with TRBD2. The V gene's germline CDR1 is LGHDT and CDR2 YNNKEL (reference sequence). Unmatched junction bases numbered 9, after V lost 4 bases and J lost 4 bases. This CDR3 is built from 16 residues. The DNA for the CDR3 is TGTGCCAGCAGCCGGCCGGGACTAGTGGGTTACAATGAGCAGTTCTTC. Translated, it gives CASSRPGLVGYNEQFF.

The chain employs TRBV4-1 and TRBJ2-7; 7 nucleotides align to TRBD1. Germline-derived CDR1 and CDR2 are MGHRA and YSYEKL. The J segment lost 2 bases and the V segment lost 0 bases, leaving 4 bases of the junction unmatched. CDR3 length: 15 residues. The CDR3 protein is CASSQEEGATYEQYF. The CDR3 nucleotides read TGCGCCAGCAGCCAAGAAGAGGGGGCTACCTACGAGCAGTACTTC.

This clone was found once. The V call is TRBV28, the J call TRBJ1-4; maybe TRBD1 (6 bases). Germline V gene lookup returns CDR1 MDHEN and CDR2 SYDVKM. The CDR3 contains 16 residues. V shed 3 bases and J shed 1 base, with 12 bases lying between them. CDR3 in amino acids: CASSLGGGGTNEKLFF. The CDR3 DNA reads as TGTGCCAGCAGTTTGGGAGGGGGGGGAACTAATGAAAAACTGTTTTTT.

This clone was seen a few times. V and J are TRBV7-8 and TRBJ1-4; 7 nucleotides agree with TRBD1. The CDR3 has 14 amino acids. Germline values: CDR1 SGHVS, CDR2 FQNEAQ. The V and J ends lost 5 bases and 6 bases, in that order; junction bases with no gene match: 6. The CDR3 DNA follows: TGTGCCAGCAGCCCAGATGGGACAGATGAAAAACTGTTTTTT. Translated: CASSPDGTDEKLFF.

J is TRBJ1-2 and V is TRBV6-5; D might be TRBD1 (6 bases). CDR3 length: 13 residues. Germline CDR1 is MNHEY and CDR2 is SVGAGI. V lost 6 bases and J 8 bases, leaving 16 bases between the germline ends. CDR3 in DNA: TGTGCCAGCAGGAACGGACAGCTTCTAGGCTACACCTTC. Protein sequence: CASRNGQLLGYTF.

The chain employs TRBV11-3 and TRBJ2-2; D ambiguous. V gave up 4 bases and J gave up 5 bases, with 11 bases separating them. In germline, CDR1 is SGHNT, CDR2 YENEEA. CDR3 length equals 14 residues. The CDR3 DNA is TGTGCCAGCAGCTCGACTGCGGTGACCGGGGAGCTGTTTTTT. The encoded protein is CASSSTAVTGELFF.

The chain employs TRBV10-1 and TRBJ2-5; TRBD2 matches at 8 bases. From germline, CDR1 is WNHNN and CDR2 SYGVQD (reference sequence). Trimming cost V 7 bases and J 5 bases; bases outside gene matches: 18. CDR3 length equals 17 residues. CDR3 region: CASITEVEREIRETQYF. For the CDR3, the DNA is TGCGCCAGCATCACTGAGGTCGAGCGGGAGATAAGGGAGACCCAGTACTTC.

This chain uses TRBV7-9 with TRBJ1-1, with D uncertain. The CDR3 length is 13 residues. The V end was cut by 5 bases, the J end by 1 base, with 8 bases between. Germline V gene lookup returns CDR1 SEHNR and CDR2 FQNEAQ (reference sequence). CDR3 region: CASSPRKNTEAFF. The CDR3 DNA reads TGTGCCAGCAGCCCGCGAAAGAACACTGAAGCTTTCTTT.

This clone was seen a handful of times. This chain links TRBV19 with TRBJ1-6, with 11 positions matching TRBD1. Trimming at V came to 4 bases and at J to 10 bases, leaving 9 bases not matched to a gene. Germline CDR1 LNHDA, CDR2 SQIVND (reference sequence). This CDR3 contains 16 residues. The CDR3 coding sequence is TGTGCCAGTAGTACCCTCGGACAGGGGGCTGACTCACCCCTCCACTTT. Protein: CASSTLGQGADSPLHF.

The chain combines TRBV30 with TRBJ2-1; D is uncertain. V was trimmed by 2 bases and J by 5 bases, leaving 4 bases between them. The V gene's germline CDR1 is GTSNPN and CDR2 SVGIG (reference sequence). This CDR3 spans 11 amino acids. The CDR3 protein is CAWSQNNEQFF. Written as DNA, the CDR3 is TGTGCCTGGAGTCAGAACAATGAGCAGTTCTTC.

V gene TRBV10-3 combines with J gene TRBJ1-1, with TRBD1 as a possible D gene (6 bases). The germline V and J ends were trimmed by 7 bases and 1 base, with 10 bases remaining between them. Germline V gene data show CDR1 as ENHRY and CDR2 as SYGVKD. The CDR3 loop spans 13 amino acids. The CDR3 region is CAITRTENTEAFF. CDR3 coding DNA: TGTGCCATCACGAGGACAGAGAACACTGAAGCTTTCTTT.

This clone is a singleton in its sample. V is TRBV9 and J is TRBJ1-1; TRBD1 aligns across 10 bases. Germline CDR1 and CDR2: SGDLS and YYNGEE. CDR3 length: 18 residues. V was pared by 3 bases and J by 3 bases, with 14 bases of the junction left unmatched. The CDR3 reads CASSGSWGQGRVDTEAFF. The CDR3 region has the DNA TGTGCCAGCAGCGGTAGTTGGGGACAGGGGCGAGTCGACACTGAAGCTTTCTTT.

This clone showed up just a few times. The genes are TRBV3-1 (or the pseudogene TRBV3-2) and TRBJ2-1; the match to TRBD2 covers 11 bases. Germline CDR1 is LGHDT and CDR2 is YNNKEL (reference sequence). Trimming removed 1 base from V and 8 bases from J; junction bases left unmatched: 4. The CDR3 totals 15 residues. The CDR3 nucleotides are TGTGCCAGCAGCCAAGTAACTAGCGGGAGCTATGAGCAGTTCTTC. This sequence encodes CASSQVTSGSYEQFF.

This clone was recorded once. The V and J genes are TRBV9 and TRBJ2-1; unclear D gene. CDR3 length: 14 residues. V dropped 0 bases and J dropped 5 bases, with 9 bases sitting between them. Germline assignment: CDR1 SGDLS and CDR2 YYNGEE. Here the CDR3 DNA reads TGTGCCAGCAGCGTAGCTAGTCATGACAATGAGCAGTTCTTC. Protein sequence: CASSVASHDNEQFF. Full variable domain (missing parts from reference TRBV9 and TRBJ2-1): DSGVTQTPKHLITATGQRVTLRCSPRSGDLSVYWYQQSLDQGLQFLIQYYNGEERAKGNILERFSAQQFPDLHSELNLSSLELGDSALYFCASSVASHDNEQFFGPGTRLTVL.

The J gene is TRBJ2-5, the V gene TRBV4-2, with 13 bases lining up with TRBD2. The CDR3 is made up of 17 amino acids. The germline gives CDR1 LGHNA, CDR2 YNFKEQ. V lost 0 bases, J lost 3 bases, and 4 bases stayed unmatched. The CDR3 is CASSQDSGTSGEETQYF. CDR3 nucleotide sequence: TGTGCCAGCAGCCAAGACTCCGGGACTAGCGGGGAAGAGACCCAGTACTTC.